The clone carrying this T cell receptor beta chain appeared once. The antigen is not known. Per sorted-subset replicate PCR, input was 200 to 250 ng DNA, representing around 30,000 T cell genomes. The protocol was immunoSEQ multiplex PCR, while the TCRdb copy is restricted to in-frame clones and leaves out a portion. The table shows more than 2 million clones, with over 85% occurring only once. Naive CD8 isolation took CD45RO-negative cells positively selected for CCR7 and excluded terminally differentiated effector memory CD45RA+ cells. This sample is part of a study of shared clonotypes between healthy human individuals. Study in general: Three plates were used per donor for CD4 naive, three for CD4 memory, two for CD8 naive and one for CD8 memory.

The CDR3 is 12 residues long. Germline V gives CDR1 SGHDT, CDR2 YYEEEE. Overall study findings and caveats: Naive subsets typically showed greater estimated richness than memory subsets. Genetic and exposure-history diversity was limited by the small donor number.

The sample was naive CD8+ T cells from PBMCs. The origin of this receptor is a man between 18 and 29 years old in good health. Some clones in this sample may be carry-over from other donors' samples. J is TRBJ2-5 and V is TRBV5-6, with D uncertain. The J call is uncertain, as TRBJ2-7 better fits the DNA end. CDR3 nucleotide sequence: TGTGCCAGCAGCCTCCAGTCGGGCGAGCAGTACTTC. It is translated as CASSLQSGEQYF.